The 22 T cell receptor beta chains below come from one sample, sequenced in a study of T cells in Graves' hyperthyroidism and ophthalmopathy. Researchers amplified the TCR beta CDR3 regions from RNA transcripts. The TCR CDR3 was amplified in a first-round RT-PCR using the HTBI primer set. TCRdb called the multiplex PCR reads again in MiXCR, with one record for every CDR3 protein. The table records a few hundred thousand distinct CDR3 sequences, around a sixth of them present only once. The sample was blood. All receptors derive from a woman between 45 and 65 years old with Graves' hyperthyroidism.

This clonotype has a count of ten or more. V usage is TRBV6-1 and J usage is TRBJ2-1; no clear D. The CDR3 is 17 amino acids. The germline gives CDR1 MNHNS, CDR2 SASEGT. The V and J ends lost 6 bases and 0 bases respectively, with 18 bases between them. CDR3 DNA sequence: TGTGCCAGCAGCACTGACCCGCCCCGGAGCTCCTACAATGAGCAGTTCTTC. This gives the protein CASSTDPPRSSYNEQFF.

The chain employs TRBV5-6 and TRBJ1-4; no clear D. The CDR3 loop spans 15 amino acids. Germline V lookup: CDR1 SGHDT, CDR2 YYEEEE. V gave up 3 bases and J gave up 0 bases, with 9 bases separating them. CDR3 amino acids: CASSSAAATNEKLFF. CDR3 DNA: TGTGCCAGCAGCTCCGCGGCAGCAACTAATGAAAAACTGTTTTTT.

The V and J genes are TRBV18 and TRBJ2-3, with D perhaps assigned TRBD1 or TRBD2 (5 bases each). Germline CDR1 reads KGHSH; CDR2 reads LQKENI. The CDR3 runs to 14 residues. The germline V and J ends were trimmed by 3 bases and 3 bases, with 10 bases remaining between them. CDR3 bases: TGTGCCAGCTCACCTCCGGGGCCTACAGATACGCAGTATTTT. Translating gives CASSPPGPTDTQYF.

This clonotype was seen more than once but under ten times. The J gene is TRBJ1-6, the V gene TRBV7-9; D gene ambiguous. Between the trimmed V and J ends, which lost 3 bases and 5 bases, there was a span of 8 bases. CDR1 and CDR2 (germline): SEHNR, FQNEAQ (reference sequence). The CDR3 has 14 amino acids. The CDR3: CASSLGGDNSPLHF. For the CDR3, the DNA is TGTGCCAGCAGCTTGGGTGGAGATAATTCACCCCTCCACTTT.

This clonotype appeared many times. This chain connects TRBV20-1 to TRBJ2-2; TRBD2 agrees at 9 bases. V lost 1 base, J lost 5 bases, and 5 bases stayed unmatched. The CDR3 extends over 15 amino acids. The germline gives CDR1 DFQATT, CDR2 SNEGSKA (reference sequence). DNA for the CDR3: TGCAGTGCTAGAGTTGGACTAGCGATTACCGGGGAGCTGTTTTTT. Translating it yields CSARVGLAITGELFF.

This clonotype appeared a few times. This chain uses TRBV20-1 with TRBJ2-7, with D possibly TRBD1 on 6 matching bases. The germline CDR1 and CDR2 sequences are DFQATT and SNEGSKA (reference sequence). The CDR3 is 13 amino acids. V lost 4 bases and J 3 bases, leaving 13 bases between the germline ends. The CDR3 nucleotides read TGCAGTGCTACTCCGGGACAAATCTACGAGCAGTACTTC. It specifies CSATPGQIYEQYF.

This clonotype has at least ten counts. This sequence joins TRBV12-3 or TRBV12-4 and TRBJ2-2; 10 bases map to TRBD2. With 6 bases clipped from V and 5 bases from J, the junction kept 12 bases outside the gene matches. The CDR3 is made up of 17 amino acids. In DNA form, the CDR3 reads TGTGCCAGCAGGGACACCCTAGCGGGAGCCTGGACCGGGGAGCTGTTTTTT. It codes for CASRDTLAGAWTGELFF.

This clonotype has more than one count but fewer than ten. The J gene is TRBJ1-2, the V gene TRBV28, with D hard to call. Germline V lookup: CDR1 MDHEN, CDR2 SYDVKM. V lost 5 bases to trimming and J lost 7 bases, with 14 bases between them. The CDR3 runs to 13 residues. CDR3 sequence: CASSPVGPSGYTF. CDR3 bases: TGTGCCAGCAGTCCTGTCGGGCCCAGTGGCTACACCTTC.

This clonotype was picked up many times. V usage is TRBV29-1 and J usage is TRBJ2-5, with D possibly matching TRBD1 (6 bases). The CDR3 spans 14 residues. V lost 7 bases to trimming and J lost 5 bases, with 20 bases between them. Germline values: CDR1 SQVTM, CDR2 ANQGSEA. CDR3 nucleotide sequence: TGCAGCGCCCATAGGACAGCCTCGAGGGAGACCCAGTACTTC. This translates into CSAHRTASRETQYF.

This clonotype showed up just a few times. The chain joins TRBV3-1 to TRBJ2-7, with 7 bases aligning to TRBD2. From germline, CDR1 is LGHDT and CDR2 YNNKEL (reference sequence). The CDR3 sequence is 14 residues long. Trimming at V came to 1 base and at J to 6 bases, leaving 6 bases not matched to a gene. CDR3 bases: TGTGCCAGCAGCCAAGTTGGACTAGTAGGCGAGCAGTACTTC. It codes for CASSQVGLVGEQYF.

The table lists this clonotype with many counts. V usage is TRBV28 and J usage is TRBJ2-1; weak D call: TRBD1 (6 bases). The germline V gene has CDR1 MDHEN and CDR2 SYDVKM. Trimming took 2 bases from V and 0 from J, leaving 14 bases between them. The length of the CDR3 is 17 residues. In DNA, the CDR3 is TGTGCCAGCAGTTTACCAGAAGGGGGAATCTCCTACAATGAGCAGTTCTTC. Protein sequence: CASSLPEGGISYNEQFF.

This clonotype has a count of ten or more. The V call is TRBV3-1, the J call TRBJ1-1; D may be TRBD1 (6 bases). This CDR3 spans 14 amino acids. V was cut by 6 bases and J by 1 base, with 12 bases left in between. Germline values: CDR1 LGHDT, CDR2 YNNKEL (reference sequence). DNA for the CDR3: TGTGCCAGCAGGAGAACGGGACAGAACACTGAAGCTTTCTTT. Residues: CASRRTGQNTEAFF.

This clonotype has more than one count but fewer than ten. J is TRBJ2-2 and V is TRBV20-1, with 11 nucleotides matching TRBD2. The CDR3 length is 14 residues. Germline CDR1 and CDR2: DFQATT and SNEGSKA (reference sequence). V was pared by 5 bases and J by 1 base, with 0 bases of the junction left unmatched. The DNA of the CDR3 is TGCAGTGCTGGACTAGCGGGGAACACCGGGGAGCTGTTTTTT. As protein: CSAGLAGNTGELFF.

This clonotype has more than one count but fewer than ten. The V gene is TRBV5-6, the J gene TRBJ1-1, with TRBD1 as a possible D gene (6 bases). CDR3 length: 14 amino acids. In germline, CDR1 is SGHDT, CDR2 YYEEEE. V was clipped by 0 bases and J by 5 bases, with 11 bases between them. The CDR3 DNA reads TGTGCCAGCAGCTTGGGTCAGGGGTGGACTGAAGCTTTCTTT. Its protein product is CASSLGQGWTEAFF.

The J gene is TRBJ2-7, the V gene TRBV19; no reliable D call. Germline-derived CDR1 and CDR2 are LNHDA and SQIVND (reference sequence). The CDR3 is 14 residues long. V was clipped by 5 bases and J by 2 bases, with 13 bases between them. This CDR3 reads CASSWAELTYEQYF. The CDR3 DNA is TGTGCCAGTAGTTGGGCCGAGCTTACCTACGAGCAGTACTTC.

Points on this clonotype: Being one base from a much bigger clone, this may be a read error. The V call is TRBV7-3, the J call TRBJ2-7; 8 positions agree with TRBD1. In germline, CDR1 is SGHTA, CDR2 FQGTGA. J gave up 5 bases and V 5 bases, and 5 bases lay outside the gene matches. This CDR3 region has 13 residues. CDR3 coding DNA: TGTGCCAGCAGCACGGACAGGGACAACGAGCAGTACTTC. It codes for CASSTDRDNEQYF.

With regard to this clonotype: This clone may be a read error of a much larger clone one base away. The chain combines TRBV7-9 with TRBJ1-2; D not resolved. The length of the CDR3 is 13 residues. V was pared by 0 bases and J by 0 bases, with 2 bases between. Germline V lookup: CDR1 SEHNR, CDR2 FQNEAQ (reference sequence). CDR3: CASSLATNYGYTF. CDR3 DNA sequence: TGTGCCAGCAGCTTAGCCACTAACTATGGCTACACCTTC.

At least ten counts were recorded for this clonotype. The chain uses TRBV28 and TRBJ2-5; the D call may be TRBD1 or TRBD2 (5 bases each). Germline-derived CDR1 and CDR2 are MDHEN and SYDVKM. This CDR3 comprises 14 residues. V was clipped by 3 bases and J by 2 bases, with 10 bases between them. This chain's CDR3 is CASSFSGSQETQYF. Here the CDR3 DNA reads TGTGCCAGCAGTTTTTCAGGGAGTCAAGAGACCCAGTACTTC.

Many counts were recorded for this clonotype. The rearrangement joins TRBV3-1 to TRBJ2-5; TRBD1 agrees at 9 bases. This CDR3 comprises 18 residues. V gave up 4 bases and J gave up 2 bases; unmatched junction bases: 14. The germline V gene has CDR1 LGHDT and CDR2 YNNKEL (reference sequence). In nucleotides, the CDR3 is TGTGCCAGCAGCCGGGTAAAAACAGGGGGCGTAGATCAAGAGACCCAGTACTTC. Its protein is CASSRVKTGGVDQETQYF.

V usage is TRBV24-1 and J usage is TRBJ2-2, with TRBD2 matching over 8 bases. Per germline, CDR1 KGHDR and CDR2 SFDVKD. V gave up 8 bases and J gave up 1 base; unmatched junction bases: 8. The CDR3 length is 16 residues. The CDR3: CATTGTGRENTGELFF. Written as DNA, the CDR3 is TGTGCCACCACAGGAACCGGGAGGGAGAACACCGGGGAGCTGTTTTTT.

The chain has TRBV18 and TRBJ1-6; a weak D match, TRBD1 (6 bases). The CDR3 runs to 16 residues. Between the trimmed V and J ends, which lost 3 bases and 5 bases, there was a span of 14 bases. Germline CDR1 KGHSH, CDR2 LQKENI. The CDR3 region is CASSPTQGLDNSPLHF. CDR3 nucleotides: TGTGCCAGCTCACCCACACAGGGCCTCGATAATTCACCCCTCCACTTT. The full variable domain, rest sourced from reference TRBV18 and TRBJ1-6, is NAGVMQNPRHLVRRRGQEARLRCSPMKGHSHVYWYRQLPEEGLKFMVYLQKENIIDESGMPKERFSAEFPKEGPSILRIQQVVRGDSAAYFCASSPTQGLDNSPLHFGNGTRLTVT.

On this clonotype: A much more abundant neighbour one base away suggests this may be a read error. The rearrangement joins TRBV29-1 to TRBJ1-1; D call uncertain. Germline V CDR1 and CDR2: SQVTM, ANQGSEA. The CDR3 spans 13 residues. The V end was cut by 6 bases, the J end by 8 bases, with 19 bases between. The DNA for the CDR3 is TGCAGCGTACCACCTACGCCGGACTGCGAAGCTTTCTTT. Residues: CSVPPTPDCEAFF.